The 20 T cell receptor beta chains presented below share a single source sample, sequenced in a study of shared clonotypes between healthy human individuals. Profiling relied on immunoSEQ multiplex PCR, and the TCRdb table lists in-frame clones only, not all of them. The table shows around 1,100,000 clones, with about 80% occurring only once. What was sequenced was memory CD4+ T cells from PBMCs. Subset reported: CD45RA-negative fraction. The receptors shown here come from a man between 18 and 29 years old in good health. Some clones in this sample may be carry-over from other donors' samples.

The rearrangement links TRBV2 to TRBJ2-2; 9 bases align to TRBD2. The CDR3 contains 15 residues. V lost 4 bases and J lost 5; bases outside the gene matches: 5. The V gene's germline CDR1 is SNHLY and CDR2 FYNNEI. CDR3 bases: TGTGCCAGCAGTGGCGGACTAGCGTATACCGGGGAGCTGTTTTTT. Translation gives CASSGGLAYTGELFF.

This clone has just a few counts. The chain employs TRBV5-1 and TRBJ2-2; D call uncertain. Germline assignment: CDR1 SGHRS and CDR2 YFSETQ. This CDR3 contains 18 residues. Trimming took 1 base from V and 6 from J, leaving 22 bases between them. The CDR3 region has the DNA TGCGCCAGCAGCTTGAGGGCCTCGGACCGTACTTTGTCCGGGGAGCTGTTTTTT. This codes for CASSLRASDRTLSGELFF.

The chain joins TRBV5-6 to TRBJ1-1; 8 positions match TRBD1. V was pared by 4 bases and J by 4 bases, with 3 bases of the junction left unmatched. Germline V gives CDR1 SGHDT, CDR2 YYEEEE. The CDR3 is 13 amino acids. CDR3 DNA sequence: TGTGCCAGCAGCCCACAGGGGGTCACTGAAGCTTTCTTT. Encoded protein: CASSPQGVTEAFF.

The rearrangement joins TRBV9 to TRBJ2-3, with D possibly matching TRBD2 (6 bases). The CDR3 contains 14 residues. Trimming shortened V by 4 bases and J by 1 base, and 10 bases separated the two germline ends. Looked up from germline, CDR1 is SGDLS and CDR2 is YYNGEE. The CDR3 protein is CASSFSGGTDTQYF. CDR3 bases: TGTGCCAGCAGCTTTAGCGGAGGCACAGATACGCAGTATTTT.

A word on this clone: It may be a read error: a sequence one base away is much more abundant. No conserved phenylalanine or tryptophan ends this CDR3, so it is likely a read error. The chain has TRBV2 and TRBJ1-1, with TRBD1 identical over 8 bases. The CDR3 is 15 amino acids. The germline V gene encodes CDR1 SNHLY and CDR2 FYNNEI. V gave up 7 bases and J gave up 1 base; unmatched junction bases: 8. The CDR3 sequence is CASTGLGTGNTEAFL. Here the CDR3 DNA reads TGTGCCAGCACCGGGTTGGGGACAGGGAACACTGAAGCTTTCCTT.

The chain links TRBV18 to TRBJ1-4; D is possibly TRBD1 (5 bases). CDR1 and CDR2 (germline): KGHSH, LQKENI. The CDR3 spans 15 residues. The germline V and J ends were trimmed by 4 bases and 0 bases, with 9 bases remaining between them. The CDR3 spells CASSRGDATNEKLFF. The CDR3 DNA reads TGTGCCAGCTCACGAGGGGATGCAACTAATGAAAAACTGTTTTTT.

For the CDR3, the DNA is TGTGCCAGCAGTTTGGTTCATCGGCGAGCTTTTAATGAGCAGTTCTTC. Amino acid sequence: CASSLVHRRAFNEQFF. This chain links TRBV28 with TRBJ2-1; D gene unclear. There are 16 residues in the CDR3. CDR1 is MDHEN and CDR2 is SYDVKM in the germline V gene. Trimming pared 3 bases from V and 7 bases from J, leaving 19 bases between.

Only one count was recorded for this clone. The chain couples TRBV29-1 to TRBJ1-2; D is unclear. From germline, CDR1 is SQVTM and CDR2 ANQGSEA. V shed 6 bases and J shed 5 bases, with 16 bases lying between them. The CDR3 runs 13 residues. This CDR3 is CSVAGGRKYGYTF. CDR3 bases: TGCAGCGTAGCCGGCGGGCGAAAATATGGCTACACCTTC. Combining the CDR3 with reference TRBV29-1 and TRBJ1-2 gives the whole variable domain SAVISQKPSRDICQRGTSLTIQCQVDSQVTMMFWYRQQPGQSLTLIATANQGSEATYESGFVIDKFPISRPNLTFSTLTVSNMSPEDSSIYLCSVAGGRKYGYTFGSGTRLTVV.

This rearrangement joins TRBV7-8 to TRBJ2-3; no definite D call. V was shortened by 0 bases and J by 5 bases, with 9 bases between the two germline ends. The CDR3 sequence is 14 residues long. The V gene's germline CDR1 is SGHVS and CDR2 FQNEAQ. CDR3: CASSLAEAGDTQYF. The CDR3 bases are TGTGCCAGCAGCTTAGCGGAAGCTGGAGATACGCAGTATTTT. The variable domain in full, completed from reference TRBV7-8 and TRBJ2-3, reads GAGVSQSPRYKVAKRGQDVALRCDPISGHVSLFWYQQALGQGPEFLTYFQNEAQLDKSGLPSDRFFAERPEGSVSTLKIQRTQQEDSAVYLCASSLAEAGDTQYFGPGTRLTVL.

The V and J genes are TRBV28 and TRBJ1-2; D is uncertain. V gave up 4 bases and J gave up 7 bases, with 13 bases separating them. Per germline, CDR1 MDHEN and CDR2 SYDVKM. This CDR3 has 13 residues. CDR3 nucleotides: TGTGCCAGCAGTTCCCCCCGGGCCGGTGGCTACACCTTC. It yields the protein CASSSPRAGGYTF.

This chain links TRBV6-5 with TRBJ1-3; D remains ambiguous. The CDR3 has 13 residues. V was cut by 6 bases and J by 4 bases, with 10 bases left in between. The germline V gene has CDR1 MNHEY and CDR2 SVGAGI. CDR3 bases: TGTGCCAGCAGCCGAAGTCAAGGAAACACCATATATTTT. Amino acids: CASSRSQGNTIYF.

About this clone itself: Other DNA sequences of this sample code for an identical CDR3. V gene TRBV5-1 combines with J gene TRBJ1-1; no definite D call. The CDR3 sequence is 12 residues long. V lost 2 bases to trimming and J lost 3 bases, with 5 bases between them. Germline CDR1 SGHRS, CDR2 YFSETQ. The CDR3 nucleotides read TGCGCCAGCAGCTTAACTCACACTGAAGCTTTCTTT. It yields the protein CASSLTHTEAFF.

This CDR3 reads CASSLVDGRANEQYF. The CDR3 DNA is TGTGCCAGCAGCTTAGTCGACGGGAGGGCTAACGAGCAGTACTTC. This chain uses TRBV13 with TRBJ2-7; 8 positions agree with TRBD2. The CDR3 is made up of 15 amino acids. The junction had 7 bases not matched to a gene; V was cut back by 1 base and J by 5 bases. Germline V CDR1 and CDR2: PRHDT, FYEKMQ (reference sequence).

As to this clone: Other DNA sequences of this sample code for an identical CDR3. V gene TRBV9 combines with J gene TRBJ1-1, with 9 bases identical to TRBD1. The CDR3 covers 14 residues. The V and J ends lost 2 bases and 1 base, in that order; junction bases with no gene match: 0. Germline CDR1 SGDLS, CDR2 YYNGEE. CDR3 coding DNA: TGTGCCAGCAGCGTGGGACAGGGGAACACTGAAGCTTTCTTT. The encoded protein is CASSVGQGNTEAFF.

This rearrangement joins TRBV5-1 to TRBJ2-6; tentatively, D is TRBD1 (5 bases). Germline-derived CDR1 and CDR2 are SGHRS and YFSETQ. The CDR3 spans 16 residues. V lost 7 bases and J lost 4, with 18 bases in between. DNA of the CDR3: TGCGCCAGCGCCCCTCAAGGGGCGCGAGGGGCCAACGTCCTGACTTTC. Translation gives CASAPQGARGANVLTF.

The chain employs TRBV9 and TRBJ1-5; D possibly corresponds to TRBD1 (5 bases). V was trimmed by 0 bases and J by 3 bases, leaving 10 bases between them. CDR1 and CDR2 from the germline V gene are SGDLS and YYNGEE. CDR3 length: 15 amino acids. CDR3 in amino acids: CASSVGPRVNQPQHF. The DNA for the CDR3 is TGTGCCAGCAGCGTAGGCCCCAGGGTCAATCAGCCCCAGCATTTT.

This clone appeared many times. The chain recombines TRBV10-3 with TRBJ1-1; a possible D gene is TRBD1 (5 bases). The CDR3 spans 14 residues. CDR1 is ENHRY and CDR2 is SYGVKD in the germline V gene. V shed 7 bases and J shed 0 bases, with 12 bases lying between them. In DNA, the CDR3 is TGTGCCATCACAGGGACGAGCATGAACACTGAAGCTTTCTTT. Encoded protein: CAITGTSMNTEAFF.

J is TRBJ1-2 and V is TRBV15; the D gene is possibly TRBD1 (5 bases). The CDR3 extends over 15 amino acids. V lost 0 bases and J lost 4, with 12 bases in between. The germline CDR1 and CDR2 sequences are LNHNV and YYDKDF (reference sequence). CDR3 in DNA: TGTGCCACCAGCAGAGACCTGGGGCCCAGCTATGGCTACACCTTC. It specifies CATSRDLGPSYGYTF.

The genes are TRBV7-2 and TRBJ2-7; 12 bases are shared with TRBD2. After removal of 5 bases from V and 4 bases from J, the junction contained 6 bases not matched to a gene. Per germline, CDR1 SGHTA and CDR2 FQGNSA. This CDR3 has 15 residues. The CDR3 loop is CASSRLAGGLYEQYF. In DNA, the CDR3 is TGTGCCAGCAGCCGCCTAGCGGGAGGGCTATACGAGCAGTACTTC.

This clone appeared a few times. This rearrangement joins TRBV7-9 to TRBJ1-3; 8 positions match TRBD1. The germline V gene encodes CDR1 SEHNR and CDR2 FQNEAQ (reference sequence). The ends lost 3 bases at V and 4 bases at J; junction bases unmatched: 5. The CDR3 covers 15 residues. Here the CDR3 DNA reads TGTGCCAGCAGCTTTCGGACAGGGTACGGAAACACCATATATTTT. Its protein is CASSFRTGYGNTIYF.